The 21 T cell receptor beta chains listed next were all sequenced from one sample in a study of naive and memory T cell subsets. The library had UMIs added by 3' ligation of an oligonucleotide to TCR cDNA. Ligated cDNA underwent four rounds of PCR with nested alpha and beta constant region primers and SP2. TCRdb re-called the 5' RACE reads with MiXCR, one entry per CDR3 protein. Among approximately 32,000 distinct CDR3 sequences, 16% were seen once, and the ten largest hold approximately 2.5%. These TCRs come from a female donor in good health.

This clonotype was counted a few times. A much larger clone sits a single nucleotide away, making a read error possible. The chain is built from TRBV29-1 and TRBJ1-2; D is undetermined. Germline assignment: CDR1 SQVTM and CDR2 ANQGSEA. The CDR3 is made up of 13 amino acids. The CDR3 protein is CSVGTEGAYGDTF. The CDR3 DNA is TGCAGCGTTGGAACAGAGGGTGCATATGGCGACACCTTC. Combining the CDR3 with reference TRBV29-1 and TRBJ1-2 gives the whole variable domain SAVISQKPSRDICQRGTSLTIQCQVDSQVTMMFWYRQQPGQSLTLIATANQGSEATYESGFVIDKFPISRPNLTFSTLTVSNMSPEDSSIYLCSVGTEGAYGDTFGSGTRLTVV.

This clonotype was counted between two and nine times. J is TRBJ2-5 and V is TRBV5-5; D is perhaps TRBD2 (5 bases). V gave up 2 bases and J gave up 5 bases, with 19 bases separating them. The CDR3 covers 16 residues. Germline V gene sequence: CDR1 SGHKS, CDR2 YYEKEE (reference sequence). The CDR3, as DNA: TGTGCCAGCAGCTTCCAAACGGGGTCTGGTACTGAGACCCAGTACTTC. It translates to CASSFQTGSGTETQYF.

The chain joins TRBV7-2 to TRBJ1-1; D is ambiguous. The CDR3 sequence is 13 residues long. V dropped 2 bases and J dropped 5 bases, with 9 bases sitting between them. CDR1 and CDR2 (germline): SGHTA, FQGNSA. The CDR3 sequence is CASSLRRMTEAFF. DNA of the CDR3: TGTGCCAGCAGCTTAAGGCGGATGACTGAAGCTTTCTTT.

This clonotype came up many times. CDR3 protein: CSARRGGPQETQYF. CDR3 nucleotide sequence: TGCAGTGCTAGACGAGGGGGACCCCAAGAGACCCAGTACTTC. This rearrangement joins TRBV20-1 to TRBJ2-5; tentative D call: TRBD1 (6 bases). The V gene lost 2 bases and the J gene lost 1 base, with 11 bases spanning the gap. This CDR3 comprises 14 residues. Germline V lookup: CDR1 DFQATT, CDR2 SNEGSKA (reference sequence).

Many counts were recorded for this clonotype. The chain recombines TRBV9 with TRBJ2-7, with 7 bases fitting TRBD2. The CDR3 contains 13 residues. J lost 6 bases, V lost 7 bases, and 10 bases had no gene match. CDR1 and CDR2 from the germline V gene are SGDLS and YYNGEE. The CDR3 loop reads CASPGLVACEQYF. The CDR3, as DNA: TGTGCCAGCCCAGGACTAGTGGCGTGCGAGCAGTACTTC. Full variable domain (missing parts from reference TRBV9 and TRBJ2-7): DSGVTQTPKHLITATGQRVTLRCSPRSGDLSVYWYQQSLDQGLQFLIQYYNGEERAKGNILERFSAQQFPDLHSELNLSSLELGDSALYFCASPGLVACEQYFGPGTRLTVT.

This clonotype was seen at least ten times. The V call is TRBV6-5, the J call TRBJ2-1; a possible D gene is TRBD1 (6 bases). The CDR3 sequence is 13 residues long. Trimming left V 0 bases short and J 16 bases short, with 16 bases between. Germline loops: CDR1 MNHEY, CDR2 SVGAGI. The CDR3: CASSYSQQGKEFF. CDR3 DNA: TGTGCCAGCAGTTACTCTCAACAGGGTAAGGAATTCTTC.

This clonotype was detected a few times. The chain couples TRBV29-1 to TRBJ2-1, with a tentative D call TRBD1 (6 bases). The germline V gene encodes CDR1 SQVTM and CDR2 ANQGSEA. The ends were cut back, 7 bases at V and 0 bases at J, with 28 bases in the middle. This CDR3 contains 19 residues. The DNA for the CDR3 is TGCAGCGGCCTGGCCCGGGACAAGGGGCCCAGGGCCTCCTACAATGAGCAGTTCTTC. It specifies CSGLARDKGPRASYNEQFF.

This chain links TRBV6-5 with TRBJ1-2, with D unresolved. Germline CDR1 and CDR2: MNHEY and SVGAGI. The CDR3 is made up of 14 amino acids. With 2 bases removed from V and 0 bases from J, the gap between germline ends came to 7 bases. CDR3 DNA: TGTGCCAGCAGTTACCTGGGAGCTAACTATGGCTACACCTTC. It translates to CASSYLGANYGYTF.

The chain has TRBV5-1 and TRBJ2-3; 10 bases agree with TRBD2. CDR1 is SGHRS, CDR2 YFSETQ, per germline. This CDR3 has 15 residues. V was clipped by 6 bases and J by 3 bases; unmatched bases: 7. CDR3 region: CASTLVGLATDTQYF. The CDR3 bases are TGCGCCAGCACCCTGGTGGGACTAGCGACAGATACGCAGTATTTT.

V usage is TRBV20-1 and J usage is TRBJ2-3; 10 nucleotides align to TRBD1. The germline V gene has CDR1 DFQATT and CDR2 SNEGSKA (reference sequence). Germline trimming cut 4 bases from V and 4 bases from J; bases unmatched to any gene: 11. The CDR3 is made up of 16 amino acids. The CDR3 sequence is CSATPYGTGEADTQYF. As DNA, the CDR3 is TGCAGTGCTACACCGTACGGGACAGGGGAAGCAGATACGCAGTATTTT.

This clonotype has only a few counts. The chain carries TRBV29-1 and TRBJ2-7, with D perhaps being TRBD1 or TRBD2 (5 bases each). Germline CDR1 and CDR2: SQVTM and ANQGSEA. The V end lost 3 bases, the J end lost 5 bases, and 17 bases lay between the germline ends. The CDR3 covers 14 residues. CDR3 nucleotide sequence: TGCAGCGTTGATATCGGGGCCTCGGCCCACGAGCAGTACTTC. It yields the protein CSVDIGASAHEQYF.

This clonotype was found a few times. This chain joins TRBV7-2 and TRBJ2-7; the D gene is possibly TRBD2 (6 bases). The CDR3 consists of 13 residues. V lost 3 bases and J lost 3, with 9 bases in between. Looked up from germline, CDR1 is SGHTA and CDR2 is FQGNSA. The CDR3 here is CASSFTGDYEQYF. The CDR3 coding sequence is TGTGCCAGCAGCTTCACGGGGGACTACGAGCAGTACTTC.

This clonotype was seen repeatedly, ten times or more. The DNA for the CDR3 is TGTGCCAGCAGGGGGACTAGCGGAGACTACAATGAGCAGTTCTTC. Protein: CASRGTSGDYNEQFF. V and J are TRBV3-1 and TRBJ2-1, with 11 positions matching TRBD2. The CDR3 spans 15 residues. With V trimmed by 6 bases and J by 3 bases, 4 bases remained unmatched. CDR1 and CDR2 from the germline V gene are LGHDT and YNNKEL (reference sequence).

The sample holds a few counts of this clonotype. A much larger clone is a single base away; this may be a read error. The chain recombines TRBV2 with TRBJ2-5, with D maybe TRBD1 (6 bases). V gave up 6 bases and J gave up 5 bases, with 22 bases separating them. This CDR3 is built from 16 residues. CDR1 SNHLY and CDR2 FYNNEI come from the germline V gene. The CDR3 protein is CASRETGGRWIETQYF. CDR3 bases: TGTGCCAGCAGGGAGACAGGCGGGCGGTGGATTGAGACCCAGTACTTC. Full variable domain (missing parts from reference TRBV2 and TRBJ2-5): EPEVTQTPSHQVTQMGQEVILRCVPISNHLYFYWYRQILGQKVEFLVSFYNNEISEKSEIFDDQFSVERPDGSNFTLKIRSTKLEDSAMYFCASRETGGRWIETQYFGPGTRLLVL.

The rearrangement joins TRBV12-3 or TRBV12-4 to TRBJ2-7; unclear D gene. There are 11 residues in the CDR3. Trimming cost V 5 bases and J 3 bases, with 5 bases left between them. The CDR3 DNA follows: TGTGCCAGCAGTCAACACTACGAGCAGTACTTC. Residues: CASSQHYEQYF.

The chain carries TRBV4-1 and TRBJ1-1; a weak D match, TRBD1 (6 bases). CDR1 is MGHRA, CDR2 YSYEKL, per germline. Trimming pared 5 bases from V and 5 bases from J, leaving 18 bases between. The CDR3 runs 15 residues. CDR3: CASSYSTGLKTEAFF. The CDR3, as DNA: TGCGCCAGCAGCTATAGTACAGGGCTTAAAACTGAAGCTTTCTTT.

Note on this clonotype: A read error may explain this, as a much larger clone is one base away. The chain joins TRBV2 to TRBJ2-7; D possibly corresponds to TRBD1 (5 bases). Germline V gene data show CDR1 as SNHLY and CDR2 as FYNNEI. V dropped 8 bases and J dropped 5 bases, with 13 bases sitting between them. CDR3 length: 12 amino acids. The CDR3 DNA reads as TGTGCCAGCGAAGGGGCTTGGGACGAGCAGTACTTC. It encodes CASEGAWDEQYF.

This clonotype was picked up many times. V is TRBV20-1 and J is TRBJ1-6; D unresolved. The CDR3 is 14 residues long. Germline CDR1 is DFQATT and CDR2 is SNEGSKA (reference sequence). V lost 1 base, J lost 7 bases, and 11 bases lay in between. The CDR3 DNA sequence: TGCAGTGCTAGAGTGGCTACGATCAATTCACCCCTCCACTTT. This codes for CSARVATINSPLHF.

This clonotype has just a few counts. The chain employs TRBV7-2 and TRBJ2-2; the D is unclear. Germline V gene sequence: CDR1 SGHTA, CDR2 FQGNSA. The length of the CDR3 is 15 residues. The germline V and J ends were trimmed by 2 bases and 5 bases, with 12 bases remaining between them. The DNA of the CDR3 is TGTGCCAGCAGCTTAACGCCCGACTTAACCGGGGAGCTGTTTTTT. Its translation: CASSLTPDLTGELFF.

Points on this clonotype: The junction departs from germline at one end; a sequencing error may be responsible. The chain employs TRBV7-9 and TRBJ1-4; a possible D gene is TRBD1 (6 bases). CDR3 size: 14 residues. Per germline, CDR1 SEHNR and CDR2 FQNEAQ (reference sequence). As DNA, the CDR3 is TGTGGCAGCAGGAATGGGGGGGCTGGTGAAAAACTGTTTTTT. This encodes CGSRNGGAGEKLFF.

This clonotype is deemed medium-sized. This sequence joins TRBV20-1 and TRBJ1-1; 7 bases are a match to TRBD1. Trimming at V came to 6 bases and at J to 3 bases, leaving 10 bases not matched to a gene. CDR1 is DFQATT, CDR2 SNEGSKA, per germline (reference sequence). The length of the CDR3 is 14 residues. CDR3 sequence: CSARRPDRYTEAFF. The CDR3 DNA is TGCAGTGCCCGGAGGCCGGACAGGTACACTGAAGCTTTCTTT.